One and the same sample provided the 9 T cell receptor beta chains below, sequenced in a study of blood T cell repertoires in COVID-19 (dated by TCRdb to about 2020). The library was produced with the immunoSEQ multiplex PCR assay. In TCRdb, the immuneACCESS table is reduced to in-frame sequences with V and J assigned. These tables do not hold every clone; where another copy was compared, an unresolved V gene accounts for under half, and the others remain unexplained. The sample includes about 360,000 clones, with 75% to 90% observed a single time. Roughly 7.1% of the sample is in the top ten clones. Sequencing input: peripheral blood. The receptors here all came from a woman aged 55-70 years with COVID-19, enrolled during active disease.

The CDR3 nucleotides are TGTGCCAGTAGCCGACAGGGAAGAAACACCATATATTTT. Encoded protein: CASSRQGRNTIYF. The V and J genes are TRBV19 and TRBJ1-3; 7 nucleotides agree with TRBD1. The V gene's germline CDR1 is LNHDA and CDR2 SQIVND (reference sequence). V trimming: 6 bases; J trimming: 5 bases; junction bases outside the gene matches: 4. The CDR3 runs 13 residues.

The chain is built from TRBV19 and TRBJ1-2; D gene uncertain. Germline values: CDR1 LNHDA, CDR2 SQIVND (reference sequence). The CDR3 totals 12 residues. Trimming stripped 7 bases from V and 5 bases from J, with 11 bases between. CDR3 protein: CASTPEGYGYTF. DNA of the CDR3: TGTGCCAGTACTCCAGAGGGTTATGGCTACACCTTC.

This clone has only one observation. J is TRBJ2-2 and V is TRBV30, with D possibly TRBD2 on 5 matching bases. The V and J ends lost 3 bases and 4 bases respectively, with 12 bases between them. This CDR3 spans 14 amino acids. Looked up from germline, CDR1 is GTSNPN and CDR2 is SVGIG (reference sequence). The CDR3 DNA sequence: TGTGCCTGGAGGGGCCGGGCGGGCACCGGGGAGCTGTTTTTT. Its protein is CAWRGRAGTGELFF.

The CDR3 sequence is CASSFQETQYF. The CDR3 DNA reads as TGTGCCAGCAGCTTCCAGGAGACCCAGTACTTC. This rearrangement joins TRBV7-9 to TRBJ2-5, with D hard to call. Germline V CDR1 and CDR2: SEHNR, FQNEAQ (reference sequence). Deletions cut 3 bases from V and 5 bases from J, with 4 bases between. The CDR3 length is 11 residues.

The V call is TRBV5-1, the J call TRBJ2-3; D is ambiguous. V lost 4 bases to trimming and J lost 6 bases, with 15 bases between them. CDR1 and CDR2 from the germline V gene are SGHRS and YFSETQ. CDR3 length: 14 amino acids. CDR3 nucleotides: TGCGCCAGCAGCCCCCTGAAGCGTCCTGATACGCAGTATTTT. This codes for CASSPLKRPDTQYF.

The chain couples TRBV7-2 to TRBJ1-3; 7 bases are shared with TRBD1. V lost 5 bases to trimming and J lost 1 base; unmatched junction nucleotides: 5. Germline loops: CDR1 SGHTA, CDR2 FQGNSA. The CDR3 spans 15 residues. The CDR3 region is CASSPYRGSGNTIYF. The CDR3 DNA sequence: TGTGCCAGCAGCCCCTACAGGGGATCTGGAAACACCATATATTTT.

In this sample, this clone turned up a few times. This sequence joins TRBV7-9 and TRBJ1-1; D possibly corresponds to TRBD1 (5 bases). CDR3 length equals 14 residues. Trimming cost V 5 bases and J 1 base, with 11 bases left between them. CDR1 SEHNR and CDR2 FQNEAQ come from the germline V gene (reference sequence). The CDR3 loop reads CASSVRVPNTEAFF. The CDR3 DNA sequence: TGTGCCAGCAGCGTCAGGGTCCCGAACACTGAAGCTTTCTTT.

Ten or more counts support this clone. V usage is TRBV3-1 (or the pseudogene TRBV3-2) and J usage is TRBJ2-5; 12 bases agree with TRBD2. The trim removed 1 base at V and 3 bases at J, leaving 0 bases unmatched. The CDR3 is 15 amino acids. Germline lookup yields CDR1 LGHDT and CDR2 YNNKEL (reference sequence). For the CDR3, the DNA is TGTGCCAGCAGCCAAGGACTAGCGGGGGAAGAGACCCAGTACTTC. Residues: CASSQGLAGEETQYF.

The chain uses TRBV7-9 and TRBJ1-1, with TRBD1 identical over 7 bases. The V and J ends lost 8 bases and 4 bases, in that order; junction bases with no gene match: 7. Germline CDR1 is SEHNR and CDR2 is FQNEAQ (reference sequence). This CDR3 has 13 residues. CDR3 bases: TGTGCCAGCGGACGACAGGGCCCCACTGAAGCTTTCTTT. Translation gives CASGRQGPTEAFF. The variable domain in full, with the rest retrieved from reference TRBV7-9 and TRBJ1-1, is DTGVSQNPRHKITKRGQNVTFRCDPISEHNRLYWYRQTLGQGPEFLTYFQNEAQLEKSRLLSDRFSAERPKGSFSTLEIQRTEQGDSAMYLCASGRQGPTEAFFGQGTRLTVV.